The 25 T cell receptor beta chains below were found in one sample sequenced in a study of T cell responses to AZD1222 COVID-19 vaccine. Using immunoSEQ multiplex PCR, the repertoire was profiled, and TCRdb retains in-frame clones only, with some absent. The sample has fewer than 200,000 clones, approximately 91% seen once; the top ten hold around 1.6%. The specimen comprised peripheral blood, sampled 28 days after the second AZD1222 dose. The receptors come from an adult who received the AZD1222 COVID-19 vaccine.

The chain recombines TRBV30 with TRBJ1-1; 11 nucleotides align to TRBD1. Germline V lookup: CDR1 GTSNPN, CDR2 SVGIG (reference sequence). The CDR3 totals 14 residues. Trimming took 5 bases from V and 4 from J; bases not matched to a gene: 6. Here the CDR3 reads CAWGTGTGGTEAFF. In nucleotides, the CDR3 is TGTGCCTGGGGCACCGGGACAGGGGGCACTGAAGCTTTCTTT.

The V gene is TRBV27, the J gene TRBJ1-1; D remains ambiguous. The length of the CDR3 is 14 residues. The germline CDR1 and CDR2 sequences are MNHEY and SMNVEV (reference sequence). Trimming cost V 7 bases and J 1 base, with 13 bases left between them. CDR3 region: CASTSGLPNTEAFF. The CDR3 nucleotides read TGTGCCAGCACCTCCGGACTGCCGAACACTGAAGCTTTCTTT.

V gene TRBV13 combines with J gene TRBJ2-7; the match to TRBD2 covers 8 bases. Unmatched junction bases numbered 5, after V lost 1 base and J lost 0 bases. The V gene's germline CDR1 is PRHDT and CDR2 FYEKMQ (reference sequence). This CDR3 comprises 16 residues. The CDR3 loop is CASSLAREALSYEQYF. DNA for the CDR3: TGTGCCAGCAGCTTAGCGCGGGAGGCCCTCTCCTACGAGCAGTACTTC. Full variable domain (remainder filled in from reference TRBV13 and TRBJ2-7): AAGVIQSPRHLIKEKRETATLKCYPIPRHDTVYWYQQGPGQDPQFLISFYEKMQSDKGSIPDRFSAQQFSDYHSELNMSSLELGDSALYFCASSLAREALSYEQYFGPGTRLTVT.

Here the CDR3 reads CASSEYRHYGYTF. DNA of the CDR3: TGTGCCAGCAGTGAATACAGGCACTATGGCTACACCTTC. V and J are TRBV6-1 and TRBJ1-2, with D tentatively TRBD1 (5 bases). The CDR3 has 13 residues. V lost 2 bases to trimming and J lost 3 bases, with 7 bases between them. CDR1 MNHNS and CDR2 SASEGT come from the germline V gene.

V and J are TRBV5-8 and TRBJ1-3; D is unresolved. V was clipped by 0 bases and J by 0 bases, with 7 bases between them. The CDR3 has 15 residues. CDR1 and CDR2 from the germline V gene are SGHTS and YDEGEE. The CDR3, as DNA: TGTGCCAGCAGCTTGGTAGAGACCTCTGGAAACACCATATATTTT. As protein: CASSLVETSGNTIYF. Looking up the rest from reference TRBV5-8 and TRBJ1-3 gives the full variable domain: EAGVTQSPTHLIKTRGQQATLRCSPISGHTSVYWYQQALGLGLQFLLWYDEGEERNRGNFPPRFSGRQFPNYSSELNVNALELEDSALYLCASSLVETSGNTIYFGEGSWLTVV.

Details on this clone: This same CDR3 is encoded by further DNA sequences in the sample. This chain connects TRBV11-2 to TRBJ1-1; D is possibly TRBD1 (6 bases). CDR3 size: 13 residues. V was cut by 3 bases and J by 7 bases, with 12 bases left in between. Germline V gene lookup returns CDR1 SGHAT and CDR2 FQNNGV. The CDR3 region has the DNA TGTGCCAGCAGCTTGGGGCAGGGGCTTGAAGCTTTCTTT. Translation gives CASSLGQGLEAFF.

This chain joins TRBV7-9 and TRBJ2-2, with no clear D. This CDR3 is built from 15 residues. CDR1 SEHNR and CDR2 FQNEAQ come from the germline V gene (reference sequence). Trimming cost V 1 base and J 8 bases, with 14 bases left between them. In DNA, the CDR3 is TGTGCCAGCAGCTTAGTTGACGAAGCTGGGGGGGAGCTGTTTTTT. It translates to CASSLVDEAGGELFF.

This chain joins TRBV5-4 and TRBJ1-2; D gene ambiguous. Trimming removed 5 bases from V and 3 bases from J, with 14 bases in between. The V gene's germline CDR1 is SGHNT and CDR2 YYREEE (reference sequence). The CDR3 has 14 amino acids. CDR3 nucleotide sequence: TGTGCCAGCAGTAAAAAGGAGGAAGACTATGGCTACACCTTC. Translation: CASSKKEEDYGYTF. Full variable domain (rest looked up from reference TRBV5-4 and TRBJ1-2): ETGVTQSPTHLIKTRGQQVTLRCSSQSGHNTVSWYQQALGQGPQFIFQYYREEENGRGNFPPRFSGLQFPNYSSELNVNALELDDSALYLCASSKKEEDYGYTFGSGTRLTVV.

This clone occurred once. The chain combines TRBV18 with TRBJ2-1, with 8 bases aligning to TRBD2. The CDR3 length is 15 residues. The germline gives CDR1 KGHSH, CDR2 LQKENI. V dropped 5 bases and J dropped 5; count of bases not matched to a gene: 8. The CDR3 sequence: CASSSLSGNHNEQFF. CDR3 in DNA: TGTGCCAGCTCATCTCTTAGCGGGAACCACAATGAGCAGTTCTTC.

Here the CDR3 DNA reads TGTGCCAGCAGCGCCGACAGGGAACCTTATAATTCACCCCTCCACTTT. This codes for CASSADREPYNSPLHF. V is TRBV9 and J is TRBJ1-6; TRBD1 agrees at 7 bases. CDR1 is SGDLS and CDR2 is YYNGEE in the germline V gene. The CDR3 length is 16 residues. Trimming removed 3 bases from V and 4 bases from J; junction bases left unmatched: 7. The variable domain in full, completed from reference TRBV9 and TRBJ1-6, reads DSGVTQTPKHLITATGQRVTLRCSPRSGDLSVYWYQQSLDQGLQFLIQYYNGEERAKGNILERFSAQQFPDLHSELNLSSLELGDSALYFCASSADREPYNSPLHFGNGTRLTVT.

This chain uses TRBV3-1 (or the pseudogene TRBV3-2) with TRBJ1-1; D gene unclear. Trimming pared 1 base from V and 5 bases from J, leaving 5 bases between. This CDR3 region has 12 residues. The germline V gene encodes CDR1 LGHDT and CDR2 YNNKEL (reference sequence). The CDR3 DNA reads TGTGCCAGCAGCCAAGCCAGGACTGAAGCTTTCTTT. Amino acids: CASSQARTEAFF.

The J gene is TRBJ1-1, the V gene TRBV14; D remains ambiguous. The V gene's germline CDR1 is SGHDN and CDR2 FVKESK. V dropped 4 bases and J dropped 6 bases, with 9 bases sitting between them. This CDR3 has 12 residues. The DNA for the CDR3 is TGTGCCAGCAGCCCCGTGAGCGCTGAAGCTTTCTTT. This encodes CASSPVSAEAFF.

This clone appeared a single time. The J gene is TRBJ2-7, the V gene TRBV7-2, with TRBD1 matching 9 bases. Germline V lookup: CDR1 SGHTA, CDR2 FQGNSA. This CDR3 is 17 amino acids long. With V trimmed by 0 bases and J by 0 bases, 6 bases remained unmatched. The CDR3 DNA is TGTGCCAGCAGCTTAGCTGGGACAGGGCATATCTCCTACGAGCAGTACTTC. It is translated as CASSLAGTGHISYEQYF.

Of note for this clone: One end of the junction is discordant with germline, which a read error may explain. The gene calls are TRBV12-3 or TRBV12-4 and TRBJ1-1, with D unclear. The CDR3 loop spans 12 amino acids. CDR3 residues: CASSWENIEAFF. The CDR3 DNA follows: TGTGCCAGCAGTTGGGAGAACATTGAAGCTTTCTTT.

This chain uses TRBV4-1 with TRBJ2-2; 12 nucleotides match TRBD1. This CDR3 region has 15 residues. Per germline, CDR1 MGHRA and CDR2 YSYEKL. Germline trimming cut 8 bases from V and 4 bases from J; bases unmatched to any gene: 5. The CDR3 reads CASEPGQGATGELFF. The CDR3 nucleotides read TGCGCCAGCGAACCGGGACAGGGGGCCACCGGGGAGCTGTTTTTT.

This clone came up a few times. V gene TRBV11-2 combines with J gene TRBJ2-5, with TRBD2 matching 7 bases. Trimming removed 5 bases from V and 3 bases from J; junction bases left unmatched: 6. CDR3 length: 14 residues. CDR1 is SGHAT, CDR2 FQNNGV, per germline. CDR3 sequence: CASSLGLVEETQYF. CDR3 bases: TGTGCCAGCAGCCTTGGACTAGTAGAAGAGACCCAGTACTTC.

J is TRBJ1-3 and V is TRBV18; D unclear. CDR1 is KGHSH and CDR2 is LQKENI in the germline V gene. The CDR3 is 18 residues long. Between the trimmed V and J ends, which lost 1 base and 10 bases, there was a span of 26 bases. As DNA, the CDR3 is TGTGCCAGCTCACCACGAAACCTCATAGGGCAGCCCGGTAGTACCATATATTTT. It yields the protein CASSPRNLIGQPGSTIYF. Full variable domain (remainder filled in from reference TRBV18 and TRBJ1-3): NAGVMQNPRHLVRRRGQEARLRCSPMKGHSHVYWYRQLPEEGLKFMVYLQKENIIDESGMPKERFSAEFPKEGPSILRIQQVVRGDSAAYFCASSPRNLIGQPGSTIYFGEGSWLTVV.

Here the CDR3 reads CASIEGTGQAFF. Written as DNA, the CDR3 is TGTGCCAGCATCGAAGGGACAGGGCAAGCTTTCTTT. This chain links TRBV6-5 with TRBJ1-1; 9 nucleotides line up with TRBD1. Germline V gene sequence: CDR1 MNHEY, CDR2 SVGAGI. With 7 bases clipped from V and 9 bases from J, the junction kept 6 bases outside the gene matches. This CDR3 contains 12 residues.

The chain recombines TRBV5-8 with TRBJ1-4; no clear D. The V end lost 2 bases, the J end lost 8 bases, and 19 bases lay between the germline ends. The CDR3 loop spans 16 amino acids. Germline V lookup: CDR1 SGHTS, CDR2 YDEGEE. CDR3 amino acids: CASSFQPGELEEKLFF. As DNA, the CDR3 is TGTGCCAGCAGCTTCCAACCTGGGGAATTGGAGGAAAAACTGTTTTTT.

V gene TRBV2 combines with J gene TRBJ1-4, with TRBD1 identical over 7 bases. The length of the CDR3 is 15 residues. V was clipped by 5 bases and J by 5 bases; unmatched bases: 8. From germline, CDR1 is SNHLY and CDR2 FYNNEI. The CDR3: CASSFPGQLNEKLFF. The CDR3 region has the DNA TGTGCCAGCAGTTTTCCGGGACAGTTGAATGAAAAACTGTTTTTT. The variable domain in full, with the rest retrieved from reference TRBV2 and TRBJ1-4, is EPEVTQTPSHQVTQMGQEVILRCVPISNHLYFYWYRQILGQKVEFLVSFYNNEISEKSEIFDDQFSVERPDGSNFTLKIRSTKLEDSAMYFCASSFPGQLNEKLFFGSGTQLSVL.

The CDR3 DNA reads TGTGCCAGCAGCTTTATCTTCAGGGGGCCCGGGGACACTGAAGCTTTCTTT. Its protein product is CASSFIFRGPGDTEAFF. V and J are TRBV5-5 and TRBJ1-1; 8 nucleotides line up with TRBD1. This CDR3 has 17 amino acids. V was clipped by 2 bases and J by 3 bases; unmatched bases: 12. Germline V gene lookup returns CDR1 SGHKS and CDR2 YYEKEE (reference sequence).

This CDR3 reads CASSPRLEGAGELFF. CDR3 DNA sequence: TGTGCCAGCAGCCCCCGACTAGAGGGCGCCGGGGAGCTGTTTTTT. This chain connects TRBV7-2 to TRBJ2-2; perhaps TRBD2 as D (6 bases). V gave up 5 bases and J gave up 6 bases, with 16 bases separating them. Germline V gene data show CDR1 as SGHTA and CDR2 as FQGNSA. This CDR3 spans 15 amino acids.

The rearrangement joins TRBV29-1 to TRBJ2-3, with D hard to call. The CDR3 loop spans 12 amino acids. The germline gives CDR1 SQVTM, CDR2 ANQGSEA. V shed 4 bases and J shed 3 bases, with 8 bases lying between them. In DNA form, the CDR3 reads TGCAGCGTTGGTGCGATGACAGATACGCAGTATTTT. Translation: CSVGAMTDTQYF.

The V call is TRBV12-3 or TRBV12-4, the J call TRBJ2-1; D is unclear. This CDR3 spans 13 amino acids. Trimming pared 4 bases from V and 15 bases from J, leaving 19 bases between. For the CDR3, the DNA is TGTGCCAGCAGTTATACCGAGACGGTTAGAGGGTTCTTC. Translating it yields CASSYTETVRGFF.

The chain couples TRBV9 to TRBJ2-1, with 11 bases that match TRBD2. Trimming took 3 bases from V and 8 from J; bases not matched to a gene: 28. CDR3 length equals 22 residues. The V gene's germline CDR1 is SGDLS and CDR2 YYNGEE. The CDR3 nucleotides are TGTGCCAGCAGCGCCCCAAACTCCCAATCCCCCTTAGCGGGAGGGCCATTATATGAGCAGTTCTTC. This gives the protein CASSAPNSQSPLAGGPLYEQFF.